These 30 T cell receptor beta chains came from one sample sequenced in a study of T cell responses to AZD1222 COVID-19 vaccine. TCRdb's table, derived via immunoSEQ multiplex PCR, lists solely in-frame clones and lacks some. This sample has roughly 110,000 clones, with 75% to 90% found just once. Sequences were derived from peripheral blood, sampled on day 0 of AZD1222 vaccination. These TCRs come from an adult in good health.

V and J are TRBV18 and TRBJ2-7; D gene uncertain. V lost 3 bases to trimming and J lost 3 bases, with 9 bases between them. Germline CDR1 reads KGHSH; CDR2 reads LQKENI. The CDR3 is 13 residues long. As DNA, the CDR3 is TGTGCCAGCTCACCCAGCATAAGCTACGAGCAGTACTTC. Protein: CASSPSISYEQYF. Full variable domain (outside the CDR3, taken from reference TRBV18 and TRBJ2-7): NAGVMQNPRHLVRRRGQEARLRCSPMKGHSHVYWYRQLPEEGLKFMVYLQKENIIDESGMPKERFSAEFPKEGPSILRIQQVVRGDSAAYFCASSPSISYEQYFGPGTRLTVT.

The rearrangement uses TRBV7-9 and TRBJ1-1; TRBD1 matches 9 bases. There are 15 residues in the CDR3. The germline V gene encodes CDR1 SEHNR and CDR2 FQNEAQ (reference sequence). The J segment lost 6 bases and the V segment lost 2 bases, leaving 7 bases of the junction unmatched. The CDR3 region has the DNA TGTGCCAGCAGCTTAAAACCGGGACAGGGACCTGAAGCTTTCTTT. Residues: CASSLKPGQGPEAFF.

The V call is TRBV11-2, the J call TRBJ1-1; 8 nucleotides line up with TRBD1. The CDR3 runs 14 residues. V gave up 5 bases and J gave up 6 bases; unmatched junction bases: 8. Germline CDR1 reads SGHAT; CDR2 reads FQNNGV. CDR3 loop: CASSAATGVPEAFF. The CDR3 DNA reads TGTGCCAGCAGCGCCGCGACAGGGGTGCCTGAAGCTTTCTTT.

Of note for this clone: This CDR3 is also generated by other DNA sequences in the sample. This sequence joins TRBV19 and TRBJ1-2, with TRBD1 identical over 7 bases. Germline V gene data show CDR1 as LNHDA and CDR2 as SQIVND (reference sequence). J was trimmed by 5 bases and V by 5 bases; bases with no gene match: 2. This CDR3 is 12 amino acids long. The CDR3 region has the DNA TGTGCCAGTAGTGCACAGGGGTATGGCTACACCTTC. Its translation is CASSAQGYGYTF.

The chain carries TRBV4-1 and TRBJ2-7, with 9 positions matching TRBD2. Trimming removed 2 bases from V and 4 bases from J; junction bases left unmatched: 12. CDR3 size: 17 residues. CDR1 and CDR2 from the germline V gene are MGHRA and YSYEKL. The CDR3 coding sequence is TGCGCCAGCAGCCAACCAGGGGCTCGTAGCGGGAGTTACGAGCAGTACTTC. It yields the protein CASSQPGARSGSYEQYF.

The rearrangement links TRBV6-4 to TRBJ2-1, with 14 bases lining up with TRBD2. Trimming took 5 bases from V and 6 from J; bases not matched to a gene: 3. This CDR3 spans 15 amino acids. Germline V gene lookup returns CDR1 MRHNA and CDR2 SNTAGT. DNA of the CDR3: TGTGCCAGCAGTTACGGGACTAGCGGGAGCAATGAGCAGTTCTTC. Translation gives CASSYGTSGSNEQFF.

The rearrangement uses TRBV2 and TRBJ1-1, with 10 bases aligning to TRBD1. The CDR3 extends over 12 amino acids. J lost 8 bases, V lost 11 bases, and 8 bases had no gene match. Per germline, CDR1 SNHLY and CDR2 FYNNEI. The CDR3 loop reads CAGQGGGAEAFF. The CDR3 region has the DNA TGTGCCGGACAGGGGGGAGGGGCCGAAGCTTTCTTT. Combining the CDR3 with reference TRBV2 and TRBJ1-1 gives the whole variable domain EPEVTQTPSHQVTQMGQEVILRCVPISNHLYFYWYRQILGQKVEFLVSFYNNEISEKSEIFDDQFSVERPDGSNFTLKIRSTKLEDSAMYFCAGQGGGAEAFFGQGTRLTVV.

The chain recombines TRBV2 with TRBJ2-5; 7 nucleotides match TRBD2. After removal of 7 bases from V and 4 bases from J, the junction contained 3 bases not matched to a gene. The CDR3 has 12 residues. Germline CDR1 is SNHLY and CDR2 is FYNNEI. In nucleotides, the CDR3 is TGTGCCAGCACCACTAGCGCAGAGACCCAGTACTTC. Protein product: CASTTSAETQYF.

The chain employs TRBV5-5 and TRBJ2-1; 13 positions match TRBD2. The CDR3 covers 15 residues. Losses at the gene ends were 4 bases for V and 5 bases for J; bases not matched to a gene: 3. The germline V gene encodes CDR1 SGHKS and CDR2 YYEKEE (reference sequence). The CDR3 here is CASSMGLAGNNEQFF. CDR3 nucleotide sequence: TGTGCCAGCAGCATGGGACTAGCGGGGAACAATGAGCAGTTCTTC.

This clone was detected once. The rearrangement uses TRBV19 and TRBJ1-2; TRBD1 aligns across 12 bases. CDR1 is LNHDA, CDR2 SQIVND, per germline (reference sequence). The CDR3 loop spans 14 amino acids. V lost 11 bases to trimming and J lost 6 bases; unmatched junction nucleotides: 10. The CDR3 bases are TGTGCCGCGGGAGGGGACAGGGGGCAGGATGGCTACACCTTC. The encoded protein is CAAGGDRGQDGYTF. Full variable domain (outside the CDR3, taken from reference TRBV19 and TRBJ1-2): DGGITQSPKYLFRKEGQNVTLSCEQNLNHDAMYWYRQDPGQGLRLIYYSQIVNDFQKGDIAEGYSVSREKKESFPLTVTSAQKNPTAFYLCAAGGDRGQDGYTFGSGTRLTVV.

The chain links TRBV7-2 to TRBJ2-1; D gene ambiguous. Trimming removed 2 bases at V and 0 bases at J, with 5 bases between. CDR1 SGHTA and CDR2 FQGNSA come from the germline V gene. The CDR3 consists of 14 residues. The CDR3 here is CASSLRDSYNEQFF. CDR3 in DNA: TGTGCCAGCAGCTTAAGGGACTCCTACAATGAGCAGTTCTTC. The full variable domain, in which reference TRBV7-2 and TRBJ2-1 provide the parts outside the CDR3, is GAGVSQSPSNKVTEKGKDVELRCDPISGHTALYWYRQSLGQGLEFLIYFQGNSAPDKSGLPSDRFSAERTGGSVSTLTIQRTQQEDSAVYLCASSLRDSYNEQFFGPGTRLTVL.

The CDR3 reads CASPGGYPNTGELFF. In DNA form, the CDR3 reads TGTGCCAGCCCAGGGGGCTACCCGAACACCGGGGAGCTGTTTTTT. The chain combines TRBV18 with TRBJ2-2, with 8 bases matching TRBD1. The junction had 5 bases not matched to a gene; V was cut back by 8 bases and J by 0 bases. Germline V gene data show CDR1 as KGHSH and CDR2 as LQKENI. The CDR3 covers 15 residues.

This chain links TRBV4-1 with TRBJ1-6; a possible D gene is TRBD1 (5 bases). Germline CDR1 and CDR2: MGHRA and YSYEKL. Trimming took 4 bases from V and 7 from J, leaving 11 bases between them. The CDR3 runs 14 residues. The CDR3 region is CASSRGPGNSPLHF. As DNA, the CDR3 is TGCGCCAGCAGCCGGGGCCCGGGGAATTCACCCCTCCACTTT.

The chain employs TRBV5-4 and TRBJ2-3; 14 bases fit TRBD2. The CDR3 sequence is 15 residues long. The V gene end was trimmed by 5 bases and the J gene end by 4 bases; junction bases not matched to a gene: 3. Germline V gives CDR1 SGHNT, CDR2 YYREEE (reference sequence). CDR3 loop: CASRLTSGRADTQYF. CDR3 bases: TGTGCCAGCAGGTTGACTAGCGGGAGGGCAGATACGCAGTATTTT.

The chain carries TRBV28 and TRBJ1-6; 8 nucleotides line up with TRBD1. Trimming at V came to 6 bases and at J to 7 bases, leaving 5 bases not matched to a gene. CDR3 size: 14 residues. Germline loops: CDR1 MDHEN, CDR2 SYDVKM. The CDR3 DNA is TGTGCCAGCAGGCTTGGGACAGGCAATTCACCCCTCCACTTT. Translating it yields CASRLGTGNSPLHF.

This clone came up once. J is TRBJ1-5 and V is TRBV11-3; D gene uncertain. CDR3 length: 15 amino acids. Deletions cut 3 bases from V and 3 bases from J, with 12 bases between. Germline loops: CDR1 SGHNT, CDR2 YENEEA. The CDR3 DNA is TGTGCCAGCAGCTTGAACCGTCGTTTCAATCAGCCCCAGCATTTT. This encodes CASSLNRRFNQPQHF.

This clone has a handful of counts. The chain has TRBV6-4 and TRBJ2-1; TRBD2 matches 8 bases. The CDR3 extends over 14 amino acids. Trimming removed 6 bases from V and 6 bases from J; junction bases left unmatched: 7. CDR1 is MRHNA and CDR2 is SNTAGT in the germline V gene. The CDR3 bases are TGTGCCAGCAGGATACTAGCGGCTGTCAATGAGCAGTTCTTC. It is translated as CASRILAAVNEQFF.

This clone was recorded a few times. This rearrangement joins TRBV11-2 to TRBJ2-3; D remains ambiguous. Germline assignment: CDR1 SGHAT and CDR2 FQNNGV. Trimming left V 4 bases short and J 0 bases short, with 8 bases between. The CDR3 spans 14 residues. CDR3 DNA sequence: TGTGCCAGCAGCTATGCCGGTAGCACAGATACGCAGTATTTT. Its protein is CASSYAGSTDTQYF.

This clone occurred a few times. The rearrangement links TRBV28 to TRBJ2-2; maybe TRBD1 (6 bases). The V gene's germline CDR1 is MDHEN and CDR2 SYDVKM. Trimming took 10 bases from V and 4 from J, leaving 16 bases between them. This CDR3 region has 14 residues. CDR3 nucleotides: TGTGCCACCCTGGGGGCACGGGGCACCGGGGAGCTGTTTTTT. Encoded protein: CATLGARGTGELFF. The full variable domain, completed using reference TRBV28 and TRBJ2-2, is DVKVTQSSRYLVKRTGEKVFLECVQDMDHENMFWYRQDPGLGLRLIYFSYDVKMKEKGDIPEGYSVSREKKERFSLILESASTNQTSMYLCATLGARGTGELFFGEGSRLTVL.

This sequence joins TRBV19 and TRBJ1-1; 8 bases align to TRBD1. Germline V gives CDR1 LNHDA, CDR2 SQIVND (reference sequence). The CDR3 spans 14 residues. V dropped 3 bases and J dropped 6; count of bases not matched to a gene: 6. The CDR3 bases are TGTGCCAGTAGTATGGGTGCAGGGGGCGCTGAAGCTTTCTTT. Translated: CASSMGAGGAEAFF.

The V and J genes are TRBV19 and TRBJ2-7; D possibly corresponds to TRBD1 (5 bases). Germline assignment: CDR1 LNHDA and CDR2 SQIVND (reference sequence). The V gene lost 7 bases and the J gene lost 6 bases, with 16 bases spanning the gap. The CDR3 sequence is 13 residues long. This chain's CDR3 is CASTPGARGEQYF. CDR3 nucleotides: TGTGCCAGTACCCCTGGGGCTCGAGGCGAGCAGTACTTC.

The CDR3 is CASSSQGDTEAFF. The CDR3 bases are TGTGCCAGCAGCTCTCAGGGTGACACTGAAGCTTTCTTT. This chain joins TRBV7-2 and TRBJ1-1; weak D call: TRBD1 (5 bases). V was clipped by 4 bases and J by 3 bases, with 9 bases between them. The CDR3 extends over 13 amino acids. Germline V lookup: CDR1 SGHTA, CDR2 FQGNSA.

The CDR3 sequence is CASSQDAGGRQPQHF. The DNA of the CDR3 is TGTGCCAGCAGCCAAGATGCCGGGGGCAGGCAGCCCCAGCATTTT. The rearrangement joins TRBV3-1 (or the pseudogene TRBV3-2) to TRBJ1-5; D is perhaps TRBD1 (6 bases). This CDR3 comprises 15 residues. With 0 bases removed from V and 7 bases from J, the gap between germline ends came to 13 bases. Germline-derived CDR1 and CDR2 are LGHDT and YNNKEL (reference sequence).

This chain joins TRBV28 and TRBJ2-1; no definite D call. Trimming took off 3 bases at V and 5 bases at J, with 8 bases between the two ends. CDR1 is MDHEN and CDR2 is SYDVKM in the germline V gene. CDR3 length equals 13 residues. The CDR3 coding sequence is TGTGCCAGCAGTTTGCGGACCCACAATGAGCAGTTCTTC. The encoded protein is CASSLRTHNEQFF.

The chain combines TRBV4-3 with TRBJ1-1, with no clear D. V was trimmed by 0 bases and J by 7 bases, leaving 9 bases between them. This CDR3 contains 13 residues. Germline V gene data show CDR1 as LGHNA and CDR2 as YSLEER. The CDR3 DNA follows: TGCGCCAGCAGCCAAGAACCGGACTTTGAAGCTTTCTTT. This sequence encodes CASSQEPDFEAFF.

CDR3 protein: CASSGQGAPYEQYF. For the CDR3, the DNA is TGTGCCAGCAGCGGACAGGGGGCCCCCTACGAGCAGTACTTC. V is TRBV6-6 and J is TRBJ2-7, with 11 bases identical to TRBD1. Germline values: CDR1 MNHNY, CDR2 SVGAGI (reference sequence). The CDR3 runs 14 residues. V lost 6 bases, J lost 2 bases, and 3 bases stayed unmatched.

The gene calls are TRBV6-5 and TRBJ2-7, with TRBD2 identical over 9 bases. CDR3 length: 14 residues. Looked up from germline, CDR1 is MNHEY and CDR2 is SVGAGI. With 7 bases clipped from V and 7 bases from J, the junction kept 11 bases outside the gene matches. DNA for the CDR3: TGTGCCAGCACTCGGGGTAGCGGGAGAGGTGAGCAGTACTTC. Its translation is CASTRGSGRGEQYF.

This chain uses TRBV2 with TRBJ2-7; D remains unclear. The CDR3 spans 11 residues. Trimming pared 3 bases from V and 9 bases from J, leaving 9 bases between. Germline CDR1 and CDR2: SNHLY and FYNNEI. CDR3 sequence reads: CASSEKVRQYF. Here the CDR3 DNA reads TGTGCCAGCAGTGAGAAAGTTCGGCAGTACTTC.

V and J are TRBV30 and TRBJ2-3; 12 bases line up with TRBD2. V lost 4 bases and J lost 2; bases outside the gene matches: 7. Germline CDR1 GTSNPN, CDR2 SVGIG (reference sequence). CDR3 size: 16 residues. CDR3 nucleotides: TGTGCCTGGACCTACGGACTAGCGGGGTCCACAGATACGCAGTATTTT. It yields the protein CAWTYGLAGSTDTQYF.

The V gene is TRBV5-1, the J gene TRBJ1-4; 7 bases map to TRBD1. The CDR3 totals 15 residues. Trimming at V came to 0 bases and at J to 7 bases, leaving 6 bases not matched to a gene. CDR1 and CDR2 (germline): SGHRS, YFSETQ. The CDR3 DNA reads as TGCGCCAGCAGCTTGGCCGGGTCAGGGGGTGAAAAACTGTTTTTT. The encoded protein is CASSLAGSGGEKLFF.